This TCR beta chain was profiled in a study of radiotherapy plus CTLA-4 blockade in lung cancer. Study-level findings and limits: In blood, tumor-derived TCR clones expanded after radiotherapy plus ipilimumab. Early blood T cell clone changes and increased post-radiation serum interferon-beta were reportedly the strongest response predictors.

Regarding this clone: What it binds is not known.

Patients had chemo-refractory metastatic non-small-cell lung cancer and received focal radiation plus CTLA-4 blockade that used ipilimumab. Only in-frame clones appear in the TCRdb table, and some are missing; sequencing was by immunoSEQ multiplex PCR. The sample yields 110,000 or so clones, about four fifths seen once. The sample was peripheral blood, taken from a patient treated with radiotherapy plus ipilimumab. This sequence originates from a human donor with non-small cell lung cancer who had a partial response to radiotherapy plus ipilimumab.

Here the CDR3 DNA reads TGTGCCAGCAGCGTAGGAGCAGGGGGCGAGACCCAGTACTTC. Translating it yields CASSVGAGGETQYF. This chain connects TRBV9 to TRBJ2-5; 8 nucleotides agree with TRBD1. CDR3 size: 14 residues. The V and J ends lost 0 bases and 5 bases, in that order; junction bases with no gene match: 3. In germline, CDR1 is SGDLS, CDR2 YYNGEE. The whole variable domain, remainder taken from reference TRBV9 and TRBJ2-5, is DSGVTQTPKHLITATGQRVTLRCSPRSGDLSVYWYQQSLDQGLQFLIQYYNGEERAKGNILERFSAQQFPDLHSELNLSSLELGDSALYFCASSVGAGGETQYFGPGTRLLVL.